The next 25 T cell receptor beta chains were all read from a single sample in a study of cytomegalovirus exposure and HLA in healthy donors. The primer mix had 60 Vbeta and 13 Jbeta primers. Using immunoSEQ multiplex PCR, the repertoire was profiled, and TCRdb retains in-frame clones only, with some absent. The repertoire holds about 94,000 clones, with more than 75% as singletons. Material for sequencing was PBMCs. The receptors were sampled from a human donor in good health.

The chain links TRBV7-9 to TRBJ1-5, with D maybe TRBD1 (5 bases). The CDR3 extends over 17 amino acids. V dropped 5 bases and J dropped 2 bases, with 19 bases sitting between them. Germline loops: CDR1 SEHNR, CDR2 FQNEAQ (reference sequence). CDR3 sequence reads: CASSRGGGSRGNQPQHF. As DNA, the CDR3 is TGTGCCAGCAGCCGGGGGGGAGGGTCGAGAGGCAATCAGCCCCAGCATTTT.

The chain combines TRBV6-5 with TRBJ2-1, with 11 bases identical to TRBD2. CDR3 length: 14 amino acids. After removal of 6 bases from V and 5 bases from J, the junction contained 3 bases not matched to a gene. CDR1 is MNHEY and CDR2 is SVGAGI in the germline V gene. CDR3 nucleotides: TGTGCCAGCAGGACGGGACTAGCGGACAATGAGCAGTTCTTC. Its translation: CASRTGLADNEQFF.

Written as DNA, the CDR3 is TGTGCCAGCAGCTTAGACGCAGGGGGATCCTACGAGCAGTACTTC. It translates to CASSLDAGGSYEQYF. The chain carries TRBV11-1 and TRBJ2-5; 7 nucleotides line up with TRBD1. Gene TRBJ2-7 matches the end of the DNA better, so the J call may be wrong. CDR1 is SGHAT, CDR2 FQDESV, per germline (reference sequence). This CDR3 is 15 amino acids long.

This clone was observed once. DNA for the CDR3: TGCGCCAGCAGCTTAGGGACAGGGGGTCAAGGGCAGCCCCAGCATTTT. Amino acid sequence: CASSLGTGGQGQPQHF. The chain carries TRBV5-1 and TRBJ1-5; 11 nucleotides align to TRBD1. The CDR3 is made up of 16 amino acids. V dropped 2 bases and J dropped 7; count of bases not matched to a gene: 8. Germline V gene data show CDR1 as SGHRS and CDR2 as YFSETQ.

V usage is TRBV5-1 and J usage is TRBJ2-1, with TRBD2 as a possible D gene (6 bases). The CDR3 length is 14 residues. V shed 0 bases and J shed 10 bases, with 14 bases lying between them. CDR1 SGHRS and CDR2 YFSETQ come from the germline V gene. This chain's CDR3 is CASSLATPRGEQFF. The CDR3, as DNA: TGCGCCAGCAGCTTGGCCACACCCCGGGGGGAGCAGTTCTTC.

The gene calls are TRBV11-2 and TRBJ1-1; unclear D gene. Germline CDR1 is SGHAT and CDR2 is FQNNGV. The CDR3 covers 14 residues. V gave up 5 bases and J gave up 5 bases, with 15 bases separating them. The CDR3 coding sequence is TGTGCCAGCAGCCCACCACCTCGCCAGACTGAAGCTTTCTTT. This translates into CASSPPPRQTEAFF.

The chain recombines TRBV28 with TRBJ2-5, with D possibly being TRBD2 (6 bases). The V end was cut by 2 bases, the J end by 6 bases, with 10 bases between. This CDR3 has 13 amino acids. Germline CDR1 is MDHEN and CDR2 is SYDVKM. The CDR3 spells CASSLGGRKTQYF. Written as DNA, the CDR3 is TGTGCCAGCAGTTTAGGGGGGAGGAAGACCCAGTACTTC.

The genes are TRBV18 and TRBJ2-7; TRBD1 matches at 7 bases. The germline CDR1 and CDR2 sequences are KGHSH and LQKENI. The CDR3 extends over 17 amino acids. Germline trimming cut 3 bases from V and 1 base from J; bases unmatched to any gene: 12. Here the CDR3 reads CASSPWDSPTSSYEQYF. DNA for the CDR3: TGTGCCAGCTCACCCTGGGACAGCCCAACTAGTTCCTACGAGCAGTACTTC. The variable domain in full, with the rest retrieved from reference TRBV18 and TRBJ2-7, is NAGVMQNPRHLVRRRGQEARLRCSPMKGHSHVYWYRQLPEEGLKFMVYLQKENIIDESGMPKERFSAEFPKEGPSILRIQQVVRGDSAAYFCASSPWDSPTSSYEQYFGPGTRLTVT.

The chain recombines TRBV7-9 with TRBJ2-2; the match to TRBD1 covers 7 bases. The V segment lost 3 bases and the J segment 6 bases; nucleotides outside the gene matches: 7. The CDR3 runs to 15 residues. Germline V gene lookup returns CDR1 SEHNR and CDR2 FQNEAQ (reference sequence). The CDR3, as DNA: TGTGCCAGCAGCTTCCGGGACAGCCCCTCCGGGGAGCTGTTTTTT. Protein: CASSFRDSPSGELFF. The variable domain in full, completed from reference TRBV7-9 and TRBJ2-2, reads DTGVSQNPRHKITKRGQNVTFRCDPISEHNRLYWYRQTLGQGPEFLTYFQNEAQLEKSRLLSDRFSAERPKGSFSTLEIQRTEQGDSAMYLCASSFRDSPSGELFFGEGSRLTVL.

This chain connects TRBV29-1 to TRBJ1-5, with 9 bases that match TRBD1. The CDR3 loop spans 14 amino acids. Germline V CDR1 and CDR2: SQVTM, ANQGSEA. Trimming took 6 bases from V and 1 from J; bases not matched to a gene: 4. In DNA, the CDR3 is TGCAGCGTAGGTGACAGGGGGAGCAATCAGCCCCAGCATTTT. This codes for CSVGDRGSNQPQHF.

CDR3 region: CASSHRPGQGESYEQYF. CDR3 coding DNA: TGTGCCAGCAGCCACCGACCGGGACAGGGGGAATCCTACGAGCAGTACTTC. J is TRBJ2-7 and V is TRBV14; 11 bases are shared with TRBD1. Germline CDR1 is SGHDN and CDR2 is FVKESK. V dropped 3 bases and J dropped 1; count of bases not matched to a gene: 8. This CDR3 spans 17 amino acids.

This clone was detected a few times. V and J are TRBV7-9 and TRBJ1-1; 8 positions match TRBD1. V was clipped by 5 bases and J by 1 base; unmatched bases: 3. CDR1 and CDR2 (germline): SEHNR, FQNEAQ (reference sequence). This CDR3 is 14 amino acids long. CDR3 DNA: TGTGCCAGCAGCCGACAGGGGACGAACACTGAAGCTTTCTTT. Its translation: CASSRQGTNTEAFF.

This clone was detected once. The chain links TRBV30 to TRBJ2-1; no definite D call. The CDR3 is 13 amino acids. V gave up 0 bases and J gave up 2 bases, with 5 bases separating them. Germline CDR1 GTSNPN, CDR2 SVGIG (reference sequence). The CDR3 nucleotides read TGTGCCTGGAGTGTTCTAGCCTACAATGAGCAGTTCTTC. Encoded protein: CAWSVLAYNEQFF.

This chain joins TRBV7-8 and TRBJ1-4, with 9 bases lining up with TRBD1. Germline CDR1 is SGHVS and CDR2 is FQNEAQ. The CDR3 length is 15 residues. Trimming removed 5 bases from V and 10 bases from J; junction bases left unmatched: 11. Here the CDR3 DNA reads TGTGCCAGCAGCACGACAGGGGGGTTTTCAGGAAAACTGTTTTTT. Translation gives CASSTTGGFSGKLFF.

The J gene is TRBJ2-1, the V gene TRBV4-3; 8 positions agree with TRBD1. V shed 4 bases, J shed 7 bases, and the junction held 9 bases outside the gene matches. The germline gives CDR1 LGHNA, CDR2 YSLEER. The CDR3 is made up of 15 amino acids. The CDR3: CASSRQGRNQNEQFF. CDR3 DNA sequence: TGCGCCAGCAGCCGACAGGGGAGAAATCAAAATGAGCAGTTCTTC.

In regard to this clone: Other DNA sequences of this sample code for an identical CDR3. This CDR3 reads CASSQEGGYGYTF. The CDR3, as DNA: TGTGCCAGCAGCCAAGAGGGGGGCTATGGCTACACCTTC. The chain recombines TRBV4-2 with TRBJ1-2; D perhaps matches TRBD1 (5 bases). The CDR3 is 13 amino acids. V was cut by 0 bases and J by 4 bases, with 6 bases left in between. Per germline, CDR1 LGHNA and CDR2 YNFKEQ.

In this sample, this clone turned up a few times. V is TRBV11-2 and J is TRBJ1-1, with 12 bases fitting TRBD1. Germline CDR1 and CDR2: SGHAT and FQNNGV. This CDR3 region has 20 residues. The ends lost 0 bases at V and 1 base at J; junction bases unmatched: 12. The CDR3 sequence is CASSLDSPGQGALKNTEAFF. The CDR3, as DNA: TGTGCCAGCAGCTTAGACTCGCCGGGACAGGGGGCTCTAAAGAACACTGAAGCTTTCTTT.

This rearrangement joins TRBV12-5 to TRBJ1-1, with a weak D call TRBD1 (6 bases). Trimming pared 6 bases from V and 3 bases from J, leaving 11 bases between. Germline V gives CDR1 LGHNT, CDR2 FRNRAP. The CDR3 extends over 13 amino acids. The chain's CDR3 is CASGLNRDTEAFF. For the CDR3, the DNA is TGTGCTAGTGGCCTAAACAGGGACACTGAAGCTTTCTTT.

This clone was detected a few times. The J gene is TRBJ1-6, the V gene TRBV18; D remains unclear. Germline V gene data show CDR1 as KGHSH and CDR2 as LQKENI. V was pared by 2 bases and J by 7 bases, with 9 bases between. This CDR3 contains 14 residues. The CDR3 DNA reads TGTGCCAGCTCACCAGAACTGAAAAATTCACCCCTCCACTTT. It is translated as CASSPELKNSPLHF. Variable domain in full (rest from reference TRBV18 and TRBJ1-6): NAGVMQNPRHLVRRRGQEARLRCSPMKGHSHVYWYRQLPEEGLKFMVYLQKENIIDESGMPKERFSAEFPKEGPSILRIQQVVRGDSAAYFCASSPELKNSPLHFGNGTRLTVT.

The chain has TRBV6-1 and TRBJ1-4, with D possibly TRBD1 on 5 matching bases. The germline CDR1 and CDR2 sequences are MNHNS and SASEGT. The CDR3 extends over 14 amino acids. The V and J ends lost 0 bases and 10 bases respectively, with 12 bases between them. CDR3 sequence (DNA): TGTGCCAGCAGTGAAGCGAGCCAGGGCGGAAAACTGTTTTTT. Translation: CASSEASQGGKLFF.

The chain links TRBV7-9 to TRBJ1-1; D unresolved. Deletions cut 5 bases from V and 7 bases from J, with 11 bases between. The germline CDR1 and CDR2 sequences are SEHNR and FQNEAQ (reference sequence). There are 12 residues in the CDR3. The CDR3, as DNA: TGTGCCAGCAGCCCCTACCCGATTGAAGCTTTCTTT. Protein sequence: CASSPYPIEAFF.

This sequence joins TRBV29-1 and TRBJ1-2; the D gene is possibly TRBD1 (5 bases). The CDR3 has 15 residues. The V and J ends lost 2 bases and 4 bases respectively, with 17 bases between them. Germline values: CDR1 SQVTM, CDR2 ANQGSEA. In DNA form, the CDR3 reads TGCAGCGTTGAAACGGCGGGCCGCGGGGCCTATGGCTACACCTTC. It is translated as CSVETAGRGAYGYTF.

This sequence joins TRBV7-6 and TRBJ2-7; D may be TRBD2 (8 bases). The CDR3 runs 14 residues. Germline CDR1 reads SGHVS; CDR2 reads FNYEAQ. V lost 5 bases and J lost 3, with 14 bases in between. The CDR3 reads CASSAGGDSYEQYF. The CDR3, as DNA: TGTGCCAGCAGCGCCGGGGGGGACAGCTACGAGCAGTACTTC.

A few counts support this clone. The chain carries TRBV6-5 and TRBJ2-7; perhaps TRBD2 as D (6 bases). Germline V gene data show CDR1 as MNHEY and CDR2 as SVGAGI. V was trimmed by 6 bases and J by 1 base, leaving 16 bases between them. This CDR3 is built from 15 residues. The CDR3 region is CASSPRSGTSYEQYF. In nucleotides, the CDR3 is TGTGCCAGCAGCCCGCGGTCTGGGACTTCCTACGAGCAGTACTTC.

DNA for the CDR3: TGTGCCAGCAGCTTGGCCCAGAACCCCTACGAGCAGTACTTC. Protein sequence: CASSLAQNPYEQYF. The chain uses TRBV5-4 and TRBJ2-7; D is ambiguous. Trimming shortened V by 0 bases and J by 2 bases, and 9 bases separated the two germline ends. The CDR3 spans 14 residues. CDR1 SGHNT and CDR2 YYREEE come from the germline V gene (reference sequence).